The 27 T cell receptor beta chains below all came from one sample that was sequenced in a study of blood T cells in healthy people across ages. Next came a second PCR, run for about 7 to 12 cycles, which used a sample-barcoded 5' primer along with a J-beta primer mix. One entry per CDR3 protein, called by TCRdb with MiXCR from the 5' RACE reads. This table holds 730,000 or so distinct CDR3 sequences, about 40% found once. The sequenced material came from blood. These receptors were taken from a woman aged 55-70 years in good health.

A few counts support this clonotype. The chain links TRBV5-1 to TRBJ1-1; 9 bases are a match to TRBD1. Germline-derived CDR1 and CDR2 are SGHRS and YFSETQ. There are 18 residues in the CDR3. V was pared by 3 bases and J by 0 bases, with 12 bases of the junction left unmatched. CDR3 nucleotides: TGCGCCAGCAGCTATTCGACAGGGGGACTTTTGATGAACACTGAAGCTTTCTTT. This sequence encodes CASSYSTGGLLMNTEAFF.

The rearrangement uses TRBV11-2 and TRBJ2-7; the D call may be TRBD1 or TRBD2 (5 bases each). The CDR3 has 14 residues. The V gene lost 5 bases and the J gene lost 2 bases, with 13 bases spanning the gap. Germline V CDR1 and CDR2: SGHAT, FQNNGV. The CDR3 region is CASSRGAGPYEQYF. The CDR3 DNA reads as TGTGCCAGCAGCCGGGGAGCAGGGCCCTACGAGCAGTACTTC.

This clonotype was seen at least ten times. This chain uses TRBV7-2 with TRBJ2-3; the match to TRBD1 covers 9 bases. From germline, CDR1 is SGHTA and CDR2 FQGNSA. The CDR3 is 15 residues long. Trimming at V came to 8 bases and at J to 3 bases, leaving 9 bases not matched to a gene. The CDR3 sequence is CASSLRDRVTDTQYF. CDR3 DNA: TGTGCCAGCTCCCTCCGGGACAGGGTTACAGATACGCAGTATTTT.

As for this clonotype: The conserved closing phenylalanine or tryptophan is absent in this CDR3, likely reflecting a read error. The V and J genes are TRBV5-1 and TRBJ2-2; D might be TRBD1 or TRBD2, each matching 5 bases. The CDR3 length is 14 residues. V lost 4 bases, J lost 6 bases, and 13 bases lay in between. The germline gives CDR1 SGHRS, CDR2 YFSETQ. The CDR3 bases are TGCGCCAGCAGCGTCGGGGCGGGTCCCGGGGAGCTGTTTGTT. It encodes CASSVGAGPGELFV.

The gene calls are TRBV29-1 and TRBJ1-1; D uncertain. In germline, CDR1 is SQVTM, CDR2 ANQGSEA. The length of the CDR3 is 13 residues. Trimming cost V 0 bases and J 5 bases, with 10 bases left between them. The CDR3 DNA follows: TGCAGCGTTGAAGATCTAGCGAGGACTGAAGCTTTCTTT. This gives the protein CSVEDLARTEAFF. Variable domain in full (rest from reference TRBV29-1 and TRBJ1-1): SAVISQKPSRDICQRGTSLTIQCQVDSQVTMMFWYRQQPGQSLTLIATANQGSEATYESGFVIDKFPISRPNLTFSTLTVSNMSPEDSSIYLCSVEDLARTEAFFGQGTRLTVV.

In the case of this clonotype: This may be a read error, as it is one base from a much larger clone. This chain uses TRBV5-1 with TRBJ2-3; D remains unclear. Germline-derived CDR1 and CDR2 are SGHRS and YFSETQ. The CDR3 is 15 residues long. The ends were cut back, 3 bases at V and 0 bases at J, with 11 bases in the middle. CDR3 DNA sequence: TGCGCCAGCAGCTCCAGGACGCCTAGCACAGATACGCAGTATTTT. Protein product: CASSSRTPSTDTQYF.

The chain is built from TRBV6-1 and TRBJ2-5, with 9 positions matching TRBD2. Germline values: CDR1 MNHNS, CDR2 SASEGT. The CDR3 has 15 residues. V lost 1 base, J lost 11 bases, and 11 bases stayed unmatched. The CDR3 loop is CASSEVASGVNEQYF. The DNA for the CDR3 is TGTGCCAGCAGTGAAGTAGCTAGCGGGGTCAATGAGCAGTACTTC.

The chain joins TRBV10-3 to TRBJ1-1, with 7 bases aligning to TRBD1. Germline CDR1 reads ENHRY; CDR2 reads SYGVKD. V was pared by 3 bases and J by 4 bases, with 14 bases of the junction left unmatched. The CDR3 is 17 amino acids. CDR3 DNA sequence: TGTGCCATCAGTGACCTGACAGGGATTCGTGAGGGCACTGAAGCTTTCTTT. Its protein product is CAISDLTGIREGTEAFF.

This clonotype was seen a few times. The gene calls are TRBV7-9 and TRBJ1-5; 7 bases are shared with TRBD1. The J segment lost 4 bases and the V segment lost 5 bases, leaving 8 bases of the junction unmatched. The CDR3 runs 15 residues. Looked up from germline, CDR1 is SEHNR and CDR2 is FQNEAQ (reference sequence). As DNA, the CDR3 is TGTGCCAGCAGCCTTTACAGGGGTTTTAATCAGCCCCAGCATTTT. It encodes CASSLYRGFNQPQHF.

Turning to this clonotype: A clone one base away is much larger, so this may be a read error. The chain couples TRBV25-1 to TRBJ1-2; no clear D gene. This CDR3 has 12 residues. The V gene's germline CDR1 is MGHDK and CDR2 SYGVNS. V was clipped by 2 bases and J by 6 bases, with 7 bases between them. CDR3 sequence reads: CASSEAGHGYTF. The DNA for the CDR3 is TGTGCCAGCAGTGAAGCCGGACATGGCTACACCTTC.

V is TRBV7-3 and J is TRBJ2-3; 15 bases agree with TRBD2. This CDR3 contains 18 residues. V lost 5 bases, J lost 2 bases, and 8 bases stayed unmatched. Germline V gene sequence: CDR1 SGHTA, CDR2 FQGTGA. The CDR3 here is CASSPGTSGGTFTDTQYF. CDR3 bases: TGTGCCAGCAGCCCCGGGACTAGCGGGGGGACCTTCACAGATACGCAGTATTTT.

This clonotype was seen a few times. The V call is TRBV4-2, the J call TRBJ1-5, with D unclear. This CDR3 has 13 residues. The V end was cut by 1 base, the J end by 9 bases, with 10 bases between. Germline V gene data show CDR1 as LGHNA and CDR2 as YNFKEQ. The CDR3 coding sequence is TGTGCCAGCAGCCAAGGGGATTCTGGGCCCCAGCATTTT. Its translation is CASSQGDSGPQHF.

This sequence joins TRBV3-1 and TRBJ2-5, with TRBD2 matching 14 bases. Per germline, CDR1 LGHDT and CDR2 YNNKEL (reference sequence). The CDR3 totals 14 residues. V was clipped by 4 bases and J by 10 bases; unmatched bases: 5. DNA for the CDR3: TGTGCCAGCAGCCGACTAGCGGGAGGGCGCGACCAGTACTTC. It specifies CASSRLAGGRDQYF.

This clonotype was picked up one time. The conserved phenylalanine or tryptophan is not found at the CDR3 terminus, so this likely reflects a read error. The DNA is omitted, as the CDR3 cannot be located on it reliably, and the CDR3 follows TCRdb's listing. The chain has TRBV2 and TRBJ2-5; the DNA was not compared with TRBD1, the D call given in the table. Germline V gene data show CDR1 as SNHLY and CDR2 as FYNNEI. The length of the CDR3 is 14 amino acids, counting both ends. The CDR3 loop reads CATRQVLDGYTFGS.

CDR3 in DNA: TGTGCCAGCAGCCACCCGACAGGCCCTTTCCTATACGAGCAGTACTTC. It translates to CASSHPTGPFLYEQYF. V and J are TRBV3-1 and TRBJ2-7, with D tentatively TRBD1 (6 bases). The germline V and J ends were trimmed by 3 bases and 4 bases, with 19 bases remaining between them. Germline CDR1 LGHDT, CDR2 YNNKEL (reference sequence). The CDR3 length is 16 residues.

This clonotype occurred a few times. The rearrangement uses TRBV15 and TRBJ2-1; 9 bases match TRBD2. The CDR3 is 16 amino acids. Germline values: CDR1 LNHNV, CDR2 YYDKDF (reference sequence). V lost 2 bases, J lost 6 bases, and 8 bases stayed unmatched. CDR3 loop: CATSRKFSGSSNEQFF. In DNA, the CDR3 is TGTGCCACCAGCAGAAAATTTAGCGGGAGCTCCAATGAGCAGTTCTTC.

The chain links TRBV5-1 to TRBJ2-5; D perhaps matches TRBD1 (5 bases). Germline V gene lookup returns CDR1 SGHRS and CDR2 YFSETQ. The CDR3 extends over 14 amino acids. With 2 bases removed from V and 3 bases from J, the gap between germline ends came to 11 bases. CDR3 DNA: TGCGCCAGCAGCTTATCGGACATAGAAGAGACCCAGTACTTC. Protein sequence: CASSLSDIEETQYF. The complete variable domain, with remaining parts taken from reference TRBV5-1 and TRBJ2-5, reads KAGVTQTPRYLIKTRGQQVTLSCSPISGHRSVSWYQQTPGQGLQFLFEYFSETQRNKGNFPGRFSGRQFSNSRSEMNVSTLELGDSALYLCASSLSDIEETQYFGPGTRLLVL.

The chain joins TRBV7-2 to TRBJ1-5; D is unclear. The V and J ends lost 2 bases and 5 bases respectively, with 7 bases between them. Germline V lookup: CDR1 SGHTA, CDR2 FQGNSA. This CDR3 is 13 amino acids long. CDR3 in amino acids: CASSLTTDQPQHF. The CDR3 coding sequence is TGTGCCAGCAGCTTAACCACGGATCAGCCCCAGCATTTT. Together with reference TRBV7-2 and TRBJ1-5, the CDR3 gives the full variable domain: GAGVSQSPSNKVTEKGKDVELRCDPISGHTALYWYRQSLGQGLEFLIYFQGNSAPDKSGLPSDRFSAERTGGSVSTLTIQRTQQEDSAVYLCASSLTTDQPQHFGDGTRLSIL.

The J gene is TRBJ1-2, the V gene TRBV7-8, with a weak D call TRBD1 (5 bases). V lost 8 bases and J 2 bases, leaving 12 bases between the germline ends. The CDR3 loop spans 13 amino acids. Germline V gene lookup returns CDR1 SGHVS and CDR2 FQNEAQ. The CDR3 sequence is CASGGVQNYGYTF. The CDR3, as DNA: TGTGCCAGCGGGGGAGTGCAGAACTATGGCTACACCTTC.

This rearrangement joins TRBV5-1 to TRBJ1-2, with unresolved D. Trimming removed 0 bases from V and 6 bases from J, with 12 bases in between. Germline CDR1 reads SGHRS; CDR2 reads YFSETQ. The CDR3 sequence is 14 residues long. The CDR3 region has the DNA TGCGCCAGCAGCTTGGGATCTCAGGCGGATGGCTACACCTTC. Protein: CASSLGSQADGYTF.

The sample holds a few counts of this clonotype. The DNA of the CDR3 is TGTGCCAGCAGGCCGGACGGGTACGAGGAGCAGTACTTC. It yields the protein CASRPDGYEEQYF. This chain connects TRBV6-1 to TRBJ2-5; D call uncertain. The germline V and J ends were trimmed by 6 bases and 11 bases, with 19 bases remaining between them. Germline CDR1 reads MNHNS; CDR2 reads SASEGT. The CDR3 is 13 residues long.

The chain employs TRBV6-1 and TRBJ1-1; D is unresolved. The CDR3 extends over 12 amino acids. Trimming pared 10 bases from V and 6 bases from J, leaving 15 bases between. Germline V CDR1 and CDR2: MNHNS, SASEGT. The CDR3 DNA sequence: TGTGCCACTCAGCACGTCATTCCTGAAGCTTTCTTT. Translation: CATQHVIPEAFF.

A few counts support this clonotype. The rearrangement uses TRBV6-2 or TRBV6-3 and TRBJ1-5; D is undetermined. Germline V gene sequence: CDR1 MNHEY, CDR2 SVGEGT. With 0 bases removed from V and 7 bases from J, the gap between germline ends came to 13 bases. The CDR3 runs 15 residues. The CDR3 sequence: CASSYSSPEGQPQHF. In DNA, the CDR3 is TGTGCCAGCAGTTACTCGAGTCCGGAGGGACAGCCCCAGCATTTT.

This clonotype was found a few times. V is TRBV7-3 and J is TRBJ2-6; 7 nucleotides match TRBD1. This CDR3 region has 19 residues. V dropped 3 bases and J dropped 0; count of bases not matched to a gene: 11. In germline, CDR1 is SGHTA, CDR2 FQGTGA. CDR3 nucleotides: TGTGCCAGCAGCTTGGCCGTACAGGGGACCCACTCTGGGGCCAACGTCCTGACTTTC. Translating it yields CASSLAVQGTHSGANVLTF.

The genes are TRBV4-2 and TRBJ1-5; a possible D gene is TRBD1 (5 bases). V was shortened by 0 bases and J by 2 bases, with 11 bases between the two germline ends. Germline CDR1 is LGHNA and CDR2 is YNFKEQ. There are 16 residues in the CDR3. CDR3 in DNA: TGTGCCAGCAGCCAAGAAACGCAGGGCGGCAATCAGCCCCAGCATTTT. Protein product: CASSQETQGGNQPQHF.

The V gene is TRBV12-3 or TRBV12-4, the J gene TRBJ1-6; D remains ambiguous. The V gene lost 2 bases and the J gene lost 0 bases, with 8 bases spanning the gap. The CDR3 is 16 amino acids. CDR3 in amino acids: CASSLRVSSYNSPLHF. CDR3 nucleotide sequence: TGTGCCAGCAGTTTACGCGTCAGCTCCTATAATTCACCCCTCCACTTT.

Regarding this clonotype: Compared with germline, one end of the junction differs, possibly owing to a read error. The chain is built from TRBV14 and TRBJ2-1; 7 bases align to TRBD2. CDR1 is SGHDN and CDR2 is FVKESK in the germline V gene. This CDR3 is built from 15 residues. The CDR3 nucleotides read TGTGCCAGCAGCCAAAAGCAGACTAGCTACAATGAGCGGTTCTTC. This translates into CASSQKQTSYNERFF.